This T cell receptor (beta chain) derives from a study of blood T cell repertoires in COVID-19. Whole-study context: Material from acute and convalescent COVID-19 was sourced from the United States, Italy and Spain. Nucleic acid was either cDNA or gDNA, and it came from T cells, B-cell-depleted T cells, or PBMCs.

In the original analysis: Amplification of reference gene primers provided the estimated nucleated cell counts. Sequenced by immunoSEQ multiplex PCR; TCRdb stores in-frame clones only, minus some. The V and J calls and the clone size are those of that table, but D and trimming were determined from the DNA. The table has 300,000 or so clones, around 90% seen once. The CDR3 loop spans 14 amino acids. Trimming cost V 4 bases and J 6 bases, with 13 bases left between them. Germline assignment: CDR1 SGHRS and CDR2 YFSETQ. The count of this clone is one. Source material: peripheral blood. V is TRBV5-1 and J is TRBJ2-2, with D unclear. The origin of this receptor is a man aged 18 to 29 who had recovered from COVID-19. The CDR3 coding sequence is TGCGCCAGCAGCAGAACTCTTCTTTCCGGGGAGCTGTTTTTT. Protein: CASSRTLLSGELFF.